Listed here are 28 T cell receptor beta chains from one sample, sequenced in a study of graft-versus-host responses after intestinal transplantation. Using immunoSEQ multiplex PCR, the repertoire was profiled, and TCRdb retains in-frame clones only, with some absent. In the table there are 95,000 to 150,000 clones, over 80% of which are singletons. These TCRs' antigens remain unknown. The sequenced sample was unstimulated CD4+ T cells sorted from spleen or lymph node cells, obtained before intestinal transplant. These receptors were obtained from a human donor who received an intestinal transplant.

J is TRBJ2-1 and V is TRBV30, with 10 nucleotides matching TRBD2. Germline V gene lookup returns CDR1 GTSNPN and CDR2 SVGIG (reference sequence). The junction had 8 bases not matched to a gene; V was cut back by 5 bases and J by 7 bases. The CDR3 has 14 amino acids. The CDR3 nucleotides are TGTGCCTGGGAGCAGGGACTAGCGTCGAATGAGCAGTTCTTC. Protein: CAWEQGLASNEQFF.

The chain uses TRBV6-1 and TRBJ2-1; 8 nucleotides match TRBD2. The ends lost 1 base at V and 10 bases at J; junction bases unmatched: 12. The germline gives CDR1 MNHNS, CDR2 SASEGT. The CDR3 covers 16 residues. CDR3 nucleotides: TGTGCCAGCAGTGAAGGGAGGTTAGCGGGACCGGGAGAGCAGTTCTTC. This sequence encodes CASSEGRLAGPGEQFF.

The chain has TRBV6-1 and TRBJ1-5; D ambiguous. V lost 6 bases to trimming and J lost 5 bases, with 14 bases between them. CDR3 length: 14 amino acids. Germline V CDR1 and CDR2: MNHNS, SASEGT. CDR3 in amino acids: CASSPKGSYQPQHF. The DNA for the CDR3 is TGTGCCAGCAGCCCCAAGGGATCGTATCAGCCCCAGCATTTT.

The chain has TRBV6-5 and TRBJ2-5; TRBD1 matches at 7 bases. The J call could be wrong; TRBJ2-7 is a better fit for the DNA end. The CDR3 is made up of 14 amino acids. Germline-derived CDR1 and CDR2 are MNHEY and SVGAGI. The CDR3 DNA sequence: TGTGCCAGCAGTTATAGGGGGCCTTCCTACGAGCAGTACTTC. It is translated as CASSYRGPSYEQYF.

The chain carries TRBV5-1 and TRBJ2-5, with D perhaps TRBD2 (6 bases). The V end was cut by 1 base, the J end by 1 base, with 11 bases between. This CDR3 is 15 amino acids long. Germline-derived CDR1 and CDR2 are SGHRS and YFSETQ. Written as DNA, the CDR3 is TGCGCCAGCAGCTTGAGTGGAGGGCCCCAAGAGACCCAGTACTTC. Translating gives CASSLSGGPQETQYF.

About this clone: The DNA is omitted, as the CDR3 cannot be located on it reliably, and the CDR3 follows TCRdb's listing. This sequence joins TRBV6-6 and TRBJ1-2. The CDR3 adds up to 14 amino acids, both ends counted. Germline V lookup: CDR1 MNHNY, CDR2 SVGAGI (reference sequence). CDR3 sequence reads: CASSTSEGLYGYTF.

This clone has a single count. This sequence joins TRBV5-1 and TRBJ2-2; D uncertain. The CDR3 totals 15 residues. V lost 4 bases to trimming and J lost 1 base, with 11 bases between them. Germline V lookup: CDR1 SGHRS, CDR2 YFSETQ. CDR3 in amino acids: CASSPDLRNTGELFF. CDR3 DNA sequence: TGCGCCAGCAGCCCGGATCTGCGGAACACCGGGGAGCTGTTTTTT.

The J gene is TRBJ2-5, the V gene TRBV5-1, with 8 bases fitting TRBD2. The germline gives CDR1 SGHRS, CDR2 YFSETQ. The CDR3 runs 17 residues. Trimming at V came to 6 bases and at J to 0 bases, leaving 13 bases not matched to a gene. The CDR3 DNA sequence: TGCGCCAGCATAGGGATCCGGGGTAGCGGGAACCAAGAGACCCAGTACTTC. Its translation: CASIGIRGSGNQETQYF.

This rearrangement joins TRBV28 to TRBJ2-3; 9 bases are shared with TRBD2. Germline CDR1 MDHEN, CDR2 SYDVKM. The CDR3 is 16 residues long. V lost 6 bases to trimming and J lost 0 bases; unmatched junction nucleotides: 7. Here the CDR3 reads CASSPTSGISTDTQYF. CDR3 nucleotides: TGTGCCAGCAGCCCGACTAGCGGTATAAGCACAGATACGCAGTATTTT.

The V gene is TRBV29-1, the J gene TRBJ2-1; D gene unclear. The CDR3 is made up of 13 amino acids. Germline V gene data show CDR1 as SQVTM and CDR2 as ANQGSEA. Trimming removed 4 bases from V and 2 bases from J, with 9 bases in between. The CDR3 region has the DNA TGCAGCGTTGGGTACGCTACCTACAATGAGCAGTTCTTC. Translation: CSVGYATYNEQFF.

J is TRBJ2-7 and V is TRBV10-1; 8 bases line up with TRBD1. The CDR3 extends over 16 amino acids. Germline V gives CDR1 WNHNN, CDR2 SYGVQD (reference sequence). Unmatched junction bases numbered 12, after V lost 5 bases and J lost 3 bases. DNA for the CDR3: TGCGCCAGCAGTAAGAGGGCAGGGACAGGCTACTACGAGCAGTACTTC. Protein product: CASSKRAGTGYYEQYF.

The rearrangement joins TRBV5-1 to TRBJ2-7; D gene uncertain. CDR3 length: 16 residues. Per the germline V gene, CDR1 is SGHRS and CDR2 is YFSETQ. Trimming took 1 base from V and 1 from J, leaving 15 bases between them. The CDR3 here is CASSLTPQKGSYEQYF. The CDR3 DNA reads TGCGCCAGCAGCTTGACTCCCCAGAAGGGATCCTACGAGCAGTACTTC.

The chain links TRBV11-1 to TRBJ2-7, with D possibly TRBD1 on 6 matching bases. The germline V gene encodes CDR1 SGHAT and CDR2 FQDESV (reference sequence). The V end was cut by 5 bases, the J end by 3 bases, with 17 bases between. This CDR3 is 15 amino acids long. DNA for the CDR3: TGTGCCAGCAGCCCTAACAGGGATGGGGTCTACGAGCAGTACTTC. This gives the protein CASSPNRDGVYEQYF.

This chain's CDR3 is CASSRNPATGGSNQPQHF. The CDR3, as DNA: TGTGCCAGCTCGCGAAACCCGGCGACAGGGGGTAGCAATCAGCCCCAGCATTTT. The V gene is TRBV18, the J gene TRBJ1-5, with TRBD1 matching over 9 bases. CDR3 length: 18 residues. V lost 6 bases to trimming and J lost 0 bases; unmatched junction nucleotides: 12. Germline CDR1 and CDR2: KGHSH and LQKENI.

A note on this clone: Other nucleotide sequences in the sample specify the same CDR3. The rearrangement joins TRBV27 to TRBJ2-3; D remains ambiguous. Per the germline V gene, CDR1 is MNHEY and CDR2 is SMNVEV (reference sequence). Trimming took 0 bases from V and 2 from J, leaving 15 bases between them. The CDR3 runs 17 residues. CDR3 sequence (DNA): TGTGCCAGCAGTTTATCGATATCTAGAGTCCCCACAGATACGCAGTATTTT. It codes for CASSLSISRVPTDTQYF.

This chain uses TRBV10-1 with TRBJ2-1, with a tentative D call TRBD2 (5 bases). Germline V CDR1 and CDR2: WNHNN, SYGVQD (reference sequence). V was shortened by 3 bases and J by 6 bases, with 18 bases between the two germline ends. This CDR3 is 16 amino acids long. The CDR3 DNA reads as TGCGCCAGCAGTGATCGGTACGGAGGTAGGGCCAATGAGCAGTTCTTC. The encoded protein is CASSDRYGGRANEQFF.

The V gene is TRBV7-8, the J gene TRBJ2-7, with D uncertain. CDR1 and CDR2 (germline): SGHVS, FQNEAQ. The CDR3 totals 14 residues. V was cut by 7 bases and J by 3 bases, with 16 bases left in between. The CDR3 here is CASNLDGSHYEQYF. The CDR3 nucleotides are TGTGCCAGCAACCTCGACGGATCGCACTACGAGCAGTACTTC.

The chain uses TRBV5-6 and TRBJ1-1, with D possibly TRBD1 on 6 matching bases. V lost 4 bases, J lost 0 bases, and 13 bases lay in between. CDR3 length equals 15 residues. Per the germline V gene, CDR1 is SGHDT and CDR2 is YYEEEE. The CDR3 bases are TGTGCCAGCAGCCCAGGACAGAGAATGAACACTGAAGCTTTCTTT. As protein: CASSPGQRMNTEAFF.

J is TRBJ2-1 and V is TRBV19; TRBD2 aligns across 8 bases. The V segment lost 7 bases and the J segment 7 bases; nucleotides outside the gene matches: 6. The germline gives CDR1 LNHDA, CDR2 SQIVND (reference sequence). The CDR3 is made up of 13 amino acids. CDR3 in DNA: TGTGCCAGTAACAGCGGGAGTCGTAATGAGCAGTTCTTC. This encodes CASNSGSRNEQFF.

The chain employs TRBV14 and TRBJ2-7, with D possibly being TRBD1 (5 bases). This CDR3 is 15 amino acids long. V gave up 4 bases and J gave up 6 bases, with 19 bases separating them. Germline CDR1 is SGHDN and CDR2 is FVKESK. CDR3: CASSRAETVRREQYF. The CDR3 DNA reads TGTGCCAGCAGCCGCGCCGAGACAGTTCGGCGCGAGCAGTACTTC.

The chain uses TRBV9 and TRBJ2-7, with 8 bases lining up with TRBD2. The CDR3 spans 17 residues. Losses at the gene ends were 0 bases for V and 4 bases for J; bases not matched to a gene: 12. The germline V gene encodes CDR1 SGDLS and CDR2 YYNGEE. The CDR3 loop reads CASSVEGFAGGLYEQYF. CDR3 sequence (DNA): TGTGCCAGCAGCGTAGAAGGTTTCGCGGGAGGTCTGTACGAGCAGTACTTC.

V usage is TRBV6-5 and J usage is TRBJ2-7; 7 bases line up with TRBD1. Germline loops: CDR1 MNHEY, CDR2 SVGAGI. There are 13 residues in the CDR3. The V and J ends lost 5 bases and 3 bases, in that order; junction bases with no gene match: 4. The CDR3 bases are TGTGCCAGCAGTCGACAGGGAAACTACGAGCAGTACTTC. Its protein product is CASSRQGNYEQYF.

This chain links TRBV19 with TRBJ1-2; D uncertain. Germline V gene lookup returns CDR1 LNHDA and CDR2 SQIVND (reference sequence). The CDR3 consists of 13 residues. With 8 bases removed from V and 2 bases from J, the gap between germline ends came to 12 bases. CDR3 coding DNA: TGTGCCAGTGACCCGGGCAGAAACTATGGCTACACCTTC. Protein product: CASDPGRNYGYTF.

The chain joins TRBV6-1 to TRBJ1-3, with a tentative D call TRBD1 (6 bases). V lost 1 base to trimming and J lost 0 bases, with 7 bases between them. The CDR3 consists of 15 residues. Germline V gene lookup returns CDR1 MNHNS and CDR2 SASEGT. CDR3 nucleotide sequence: TGTGCCAGCAGTGAAGGGACAGCCTCTGGAAACACCATATATTTT. Residues: CASSEGTASGNTIYF.

This rearrangement joins TRBV30 to TRBJ2-1, with D unclear. CDR1 is GTSNPN, CDR2 SVGIG, per germline (reference sequence). The CDR3 is made up of 12 amino acids. Trimming cost V 5 bases and J 9 bases, with 14 bases left between them. The CDR3 sequence is CAWSRIRTEQFF. The CDR3, as DNA: TGTGCCTGGTCTAGGATTAGGACTGAGCAGTTCTTC.

V and J are TRBV6-1 and TRBJ1-1; D gene ambiguous. CDR1 and CDR2 from the germline V gene are MNHNS and SASEGT. The CDR3 covers 14 residues. V was clipped by 0 bases and J by 10 bases, with 15 bases between them. The CDR3 sequence is CASSEAHFEWRAFF. CDR3 coding DNA: TGTGCCAGCAGTGAAGCACACTTTGAGTGGAGAGCTTTCTTT.

This chain joins TRBV5-1 and TRBJ1-2, with 8 positions matching TRBD1. Germline CDR1 reads SGHRS; CDR2 reads YFSETQ. V was clipped by 4 bases and J by 3 bases; unmatched bases: 5. The CDR3 length is 14 residues. In DNA, the CDR3 is TGCGCCAGCAGCAGGGAACAGGGGGACTATGGCTACACCTTC. It encodes CASSREQGDYGYTF.

CDR3 in amino acids: CASSLRGYNEQFF. The CDR3 coding sequence is TGTGCCAGCAGCTTACGAGGGTACAATGAGCAGTTCTTC. This sequence joins TRBV7-3 and TRBJ2-1; D is perhaps TRBD2 (5 bases). This CDR3 contains 13 residues. Trimming cost V 2 bases and J 4 bases, with 6 bases left between them. The germline V gene has CDR1 SGHTA and CDR2 FQGTGA.